This T cell receptor beta chain was found in a study of blood T cell repertoires in COVID-19. Overall study context: Some COVID-19 samples were acute and others convalescent; all came from the United States, Italy and Spain. T cells, B-cell-depleted T cells, or PBMCs provided the cDNA or gDNA that served as material.

The length of the CDR3 is 13 residues. Per germline, CDR1 SGHAT and CDR2 FQDESV (reference sequence). With 5 bases removed from V and 6 bases from J, the gap between germline ends came to 11 bases. Repertoires were generated with immunoSEQ multiplex PCR, while TCRdb's copy carries only in-frame clones and drops some. The top ten clones hold 1.5% to 2% of a sample with roughly 250,000 clones, around 84% of them seen once. The study drew participants aged about 18 to 95 years from 20 to 30 US areas. Cohort 3 donors were reported recovered after two negative PCRs, clearance, or symptom resolution. The J gene is TRBJ2-1, the V gene TRBV11-1; no clear D gene. The sequenced sample was PBMCs or T cells enriched from blood (not recorded which). The receptor's source is a woman aged 45-59 years who had recovered from COVID-19. The chain's CDR3 is CASSTILSNEQFF. The CDR3 nucleotides are TGTGCCAGCAGCACGATCCTTAGCAATGAGCAGTTCTTC.